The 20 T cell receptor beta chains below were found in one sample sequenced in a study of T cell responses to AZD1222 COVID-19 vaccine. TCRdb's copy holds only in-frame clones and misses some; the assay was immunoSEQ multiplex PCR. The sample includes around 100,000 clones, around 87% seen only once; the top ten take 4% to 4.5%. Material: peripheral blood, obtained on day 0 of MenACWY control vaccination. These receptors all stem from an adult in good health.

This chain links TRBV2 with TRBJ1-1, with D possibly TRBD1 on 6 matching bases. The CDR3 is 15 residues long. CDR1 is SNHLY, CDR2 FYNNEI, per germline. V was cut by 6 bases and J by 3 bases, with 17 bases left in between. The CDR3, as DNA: TGTGCCAGCAGCTTCGATGCAGGGGCCGACACTGAAGCTTTCTTT. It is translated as CASSFDAGADTEAFF.

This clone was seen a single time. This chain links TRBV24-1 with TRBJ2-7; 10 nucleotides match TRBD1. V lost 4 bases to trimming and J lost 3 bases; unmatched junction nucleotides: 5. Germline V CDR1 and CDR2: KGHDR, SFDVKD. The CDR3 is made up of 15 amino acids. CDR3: CATSDSGQGRYEQYF. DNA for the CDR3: TGTGCCACCAGTGACTCGGGACAGGGGCGCTACGAGCAGTACTTC.

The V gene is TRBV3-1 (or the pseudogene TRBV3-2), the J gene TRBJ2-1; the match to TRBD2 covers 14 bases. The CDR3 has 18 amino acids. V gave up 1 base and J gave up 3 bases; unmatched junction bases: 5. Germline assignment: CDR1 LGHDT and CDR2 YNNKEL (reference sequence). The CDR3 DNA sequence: TGTGCCAGCAGCCAAGTACCGGGACTAGCGGGAGACTACAATGAGCAGTTCTTC. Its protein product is CASSQVPGLAGDYNEQFF.

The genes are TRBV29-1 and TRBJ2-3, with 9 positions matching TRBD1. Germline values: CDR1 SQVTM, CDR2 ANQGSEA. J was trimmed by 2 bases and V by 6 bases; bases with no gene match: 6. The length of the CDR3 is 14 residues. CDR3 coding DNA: TGCAGCGTCGTACAGGGGGCCAACACAGATACGCAGTATTTT. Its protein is CSVVQGANTDTQYF.

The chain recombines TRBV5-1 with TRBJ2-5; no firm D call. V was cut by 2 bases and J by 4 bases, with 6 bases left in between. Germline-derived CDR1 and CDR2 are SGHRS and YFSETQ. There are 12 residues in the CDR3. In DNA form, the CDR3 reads TGCGCCAGCAGCTTTGGCATAGAGACCCAGTACTTC. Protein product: CASSFGIETQYF.

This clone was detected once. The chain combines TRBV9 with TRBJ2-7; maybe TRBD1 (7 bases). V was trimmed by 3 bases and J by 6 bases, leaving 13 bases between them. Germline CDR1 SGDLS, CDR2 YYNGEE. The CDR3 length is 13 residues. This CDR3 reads CASSGGTAGEQYF. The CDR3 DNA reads TGTGCCAGCAGCGGCGGGACAGCGGGCGAGCAGTACTTC.

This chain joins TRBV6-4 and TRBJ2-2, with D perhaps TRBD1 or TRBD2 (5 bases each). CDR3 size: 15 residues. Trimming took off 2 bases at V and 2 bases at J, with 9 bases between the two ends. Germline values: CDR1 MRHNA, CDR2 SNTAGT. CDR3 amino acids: CASSDVGVNTGELFF. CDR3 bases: TGTGCCAGCAGTGACGTGGGGGTCAACACCGGGGAGCTGTTTTTT.

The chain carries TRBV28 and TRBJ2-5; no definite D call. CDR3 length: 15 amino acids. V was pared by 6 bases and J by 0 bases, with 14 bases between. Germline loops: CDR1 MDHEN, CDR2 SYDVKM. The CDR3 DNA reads TGTGCCAGCAGCTCCGCCGGGCCCTACCAAGAGACCCAGTACTTC. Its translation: CASSSAGPYQETQYF.

The CDR3 DNA sequence: TGTGCCAGCAGTTTATTCGGGCAGGGTCCAAGGACTGGCTACACCTTC. It translates to CASSLFGQGPRTGYTF. The genes are TRBV28 and TRBJ1-2, with D tentatively TRBD1 (5 bases). The CDR3 loop spans 16 amino acids. CDR1 and CDR2 (germline): MDHEN, SYDVKM. The V and J ends lost 1 base and 7 bases respectively, with 19 bases between them.

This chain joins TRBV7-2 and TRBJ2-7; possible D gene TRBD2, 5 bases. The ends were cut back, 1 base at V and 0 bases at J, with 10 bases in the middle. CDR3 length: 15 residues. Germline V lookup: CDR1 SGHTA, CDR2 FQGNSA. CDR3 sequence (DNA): TGTGCCAGCAGCTTAGAAGGGAGCCTCTCCTACGAGCAGTACTTC. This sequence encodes CASSLEGSLSYEQYF.

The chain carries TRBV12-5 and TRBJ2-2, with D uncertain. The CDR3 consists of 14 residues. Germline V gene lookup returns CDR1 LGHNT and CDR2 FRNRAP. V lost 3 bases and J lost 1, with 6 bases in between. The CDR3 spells CASGLGLNTGELFF. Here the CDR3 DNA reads TGTGCTAGTGGTTTAGGCTTGAACACCGGGGAGCTGTTTTTT.

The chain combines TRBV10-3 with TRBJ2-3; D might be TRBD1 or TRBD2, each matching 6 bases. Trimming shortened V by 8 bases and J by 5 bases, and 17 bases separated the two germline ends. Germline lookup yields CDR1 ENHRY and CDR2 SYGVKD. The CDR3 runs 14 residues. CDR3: CAISWGADGDTQYF. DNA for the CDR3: TGTGCCATCTCCTGGGGGGCGGACGGAGATACGCAGTATTTT.

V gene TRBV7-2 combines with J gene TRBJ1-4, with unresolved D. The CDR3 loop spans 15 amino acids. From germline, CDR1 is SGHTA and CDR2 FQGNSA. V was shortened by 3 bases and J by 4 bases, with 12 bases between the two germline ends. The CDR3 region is CASSLGVQLNEKLFF. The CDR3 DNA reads TGTGCCAGCAGCTTGGGTGTGCAGCTTAATGAAAAACTGTTTTTT.

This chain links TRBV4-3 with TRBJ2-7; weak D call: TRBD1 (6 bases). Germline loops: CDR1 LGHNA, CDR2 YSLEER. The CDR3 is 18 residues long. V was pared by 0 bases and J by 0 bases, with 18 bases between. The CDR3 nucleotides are TGCGCCAGCAGCCAAGATGTATATCGGCAGGGGAGCTCCTACGAGCAGTACTTC. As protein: CASSQDVYRQGSSYEQYF.

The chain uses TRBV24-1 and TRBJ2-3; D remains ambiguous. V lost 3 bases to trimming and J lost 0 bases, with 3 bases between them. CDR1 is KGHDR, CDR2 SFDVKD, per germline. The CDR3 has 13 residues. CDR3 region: CATSDASTDTQYF. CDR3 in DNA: TGTGCCACCAGTGATGCGAGCACAGATACGCAGTATTTT.

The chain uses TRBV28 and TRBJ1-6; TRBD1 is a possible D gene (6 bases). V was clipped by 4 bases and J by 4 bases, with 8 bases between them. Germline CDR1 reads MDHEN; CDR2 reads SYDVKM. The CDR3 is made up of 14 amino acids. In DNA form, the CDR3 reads TGTGCCAGCAGTTCGGACAGTTATAATTCACCCCTCCACTTT. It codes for CASSSDSYNSPLHF.

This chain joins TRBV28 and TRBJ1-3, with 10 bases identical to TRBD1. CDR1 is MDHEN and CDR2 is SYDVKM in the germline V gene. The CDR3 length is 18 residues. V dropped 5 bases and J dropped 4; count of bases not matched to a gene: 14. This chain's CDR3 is CASSPGQGVVESGNTIYF. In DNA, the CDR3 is TGTGCCAGCAGTCCCGGACAGGGGGTTGTCGAGTCCGGAAACACCATATATTTT.

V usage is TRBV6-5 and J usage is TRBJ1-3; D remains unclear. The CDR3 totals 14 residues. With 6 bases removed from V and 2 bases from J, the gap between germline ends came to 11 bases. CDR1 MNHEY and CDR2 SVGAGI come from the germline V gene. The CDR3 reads CASSSSGPGNTIYF. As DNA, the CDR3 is TGTGCCAGCAGCTCCAGTGGCCCTGGAAACACCATATATTTT.

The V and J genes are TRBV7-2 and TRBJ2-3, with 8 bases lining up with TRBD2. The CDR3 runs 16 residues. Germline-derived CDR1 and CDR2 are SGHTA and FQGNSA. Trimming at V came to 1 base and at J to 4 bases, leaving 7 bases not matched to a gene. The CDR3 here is CASSLVAGGRADTQYF. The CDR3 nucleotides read TGTGCCAGCAGCTTAGTGGCGGGGGGCCGAGCAGATACGCAGTATTTT. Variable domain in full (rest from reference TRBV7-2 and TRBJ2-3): GAGVSQSPSNKVTEKGKDVELRCDPISGHTALYWYRQSLGQGLEFLIYFQGNSAPDKSGLPSDRFSAERTGGSVSTLTIQRTQQEDSAVYLCASSLVAGGRADTQYFGPGTRLTVL.

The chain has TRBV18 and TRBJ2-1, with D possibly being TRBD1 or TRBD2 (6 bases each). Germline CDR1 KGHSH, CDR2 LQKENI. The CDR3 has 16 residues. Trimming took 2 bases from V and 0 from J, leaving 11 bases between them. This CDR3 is CASSPGGLSSYNEQFF. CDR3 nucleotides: TGTGCCAGCTCACCAGGGGGGCTTAGCTCCTACAATGAGCAGTTCTTC.